This T cell receptor (beta chain) was sequenced in a study of early T cells in non-severe SARS-CoV-2 infection. This clonotype was observed many times. This CDR3 has 16 amino acids. TCRdb reprocessed the 5' RACE reads with MiXCR, giving one entry per CDR3 protein. The sample includes approximately 22,000 distinct CDR3 sequences, 4.5% to 5% of them seen just once. Sequenced: whole blood. V gene TRBV12-2 combines with J gene TRBJ2-3. TRBV12-2 is an annotated pseudogene. The source of this sequence is an adult who was a healthcare worker with PCR-confirmed SARS-CoV-2 infection or an uninfected control (not recorded which). The CDR3: CASRFTERYSTDTQYF. The CDR3, as DNA: TGTGCAAGTCGCTTTACAGAACGATATAGCACAGATACGCAGTATTTT.